The present T cell receptor beta chain was sequenced within a study of shared clonotypes between healthy human individuals (dated by TCRdb to the early 2020s). About the study as a whole: The cohort comprised a couple of women and a few men aged 18 to 49 years. For each donor, three plates each were used for CD4 naive and CD4 memory, two plates were used for CD8 naive, and one plate was used for CD8 memory. To estimate repertoire size and how much clonotype sharing occurs between individuals, the study deeply sequenced the blood TCR repertoires of several healthy adults. Different laboratories and diverse techniques were used to prepare libraries and sequence TCR repertoires, to increase sequencing depth and limit assay-specific biases. Per donor, leukapheresis produced somewhere between about 0.94 and 9.5 billion PBMCs. The study at large found these results: The small number of donors limited the genetic and exposure-history diversity represented. Based on pairwise subsampling, the degree of clonotype sharing among donors was expected to be affected by sequencing depth. Naive subsets generally had larger estimated clonotype richness than memory subsets did. Rarefaction of sorted-subset datasets indicated incomplete sequencing despite the large sequencing depth. Compared with non-shared clonotypes, the clonotypes found in all four sorted-subset donors had higher generation probabilities. Around 5% of naive CD4, more than 3% of naive CD8, 2.3% of memory CD4, and more than 0.35% of memory CD8 clonotypes were shared across several donors. Sampling was restricted to blood, and TCR repertoires in tissues likely differ from the TCR repertoires found in blood.

Using the deep immunoSEQ assay, multiplex PCR amplified TCR CDR3 regions from genomic DNA. For each cell subset, the extracted genomic DNA was distributed evenly across all wells of several immunoSEQ 96-well plates, and each plate served as one replicate. For sorted subsets, each replicate PCR was loaded with approximately 0.2 ug genomic DNA, equivalent to about 30,000 T cell genomes. The purified libraries were quantified using a Qubit 3.0 fluorometer, sized with a Bioanalyzer 2100, and then quantified again using the KAPA Library Quantification kit. Every immunoSEQ 96-well plate was sequenced on a separate single-read 150-cycle Illumina NextSeq 550 flow cell. Concerning the study's data processing: Because only junctional sequences without quality scores were contained in the immunoSEQ output, filtering matching that applied to full-length reads could not be performed. To assign V/J genes and CDR3, sequences were annotated against IMGT germline references using PyIR, a Python wrapper for IgBLAST v1.9. Reads were filtered out if the reads had weak V/J assignments (E-value above 1e-6), no CDR3, stop codons, out-of-frame junctions, or ambiguous translated residues. A V3J clonotype was defined by an identical inferred V gene, J gene, and CDR3 amino acid sequence. To compute the percentage overlap between repertoires, the number of shared unique clonotypes was divided by the size of the smaller repertoire. Repertoire richness was assessed with RTK rarefaction, the Chao1 estimator, and Recon v2.1 estimates of unobserved clonotypes. OLGA was used to compute generation probabilities for all TCRbeta clonotypes that the gDNA method yielded from four donors. Drawn from immuneACCESS, this table holds only the in-frame rearrangements with V and J called that TCRdb kept. Clones are partly lost; checked studies trace under half to an unresolved V gene and leave the rest unexplained. That table gives V, J and clone size, and the DNA gave D and trimming. The sample profile shows 600,000 to 800,000 clones; 72% of them were found once. The top ten constitute over 1.5% of the sample.

Donors were healthy HIV-negative adults with no recently reported acute infections or vaccinations. Every donor was a Caucasian adult living in Nashville, Tennessee, USA. CD4+ T cells were enriched by magnetic negative selection; naive cells were then positively selected on CD45RA, and the negative fraction formed the memory subset. After blood collection by leukapheresis, PBMCs were isolated using Ficoll-Histopaque density gradient centrifugation and then cryopreserved in the vapor phase of liquid nitrogen. Analytical flow cytometry was used to check the purity and quantity of every magnetically sorted T cell population. From each sorted fraction, genomic DNA was isolated and quantified by UV absorbance on a Nanodrop 2000c. About this clone itself: The target of this receptor is not known. No per-base quality is available; no much larger clone lies one base away.

The TCR sequence derives from a woman aged 30 to 39 in good health. Sample: memory CD4+ T cells sorted from blood. Taken with the paper, the label for cell subset or site translates to: CD45RA-negative fraction.

The CDR3 sequence is CASSLGASRNNEQFF. The nucleotide sequence reads TGCGCCAGCAGCCTAGGGGCTAGCCGAAACAATGAGCAGTTCTTC. The rearrangement joined TRBV5-1 to TRBJ2-1; the D gene is possibly TRBD1 or TRBD2, each agreeing over 5 bases. The V end loses 4 bases and the J end loses 5 bases, and a stretch of 16 bases separates them. CDR1 is given as SGHRS and CDR2 as YFSETQ, both from the germline V gene. The CDR3 runs 15 amino acids, cysteine and phenylalanine included. CDR3 DNA only is kept here, 45 bases in frame from base 1.